These T cell receptor beta chains were read from a single sample in a study of a mutant IDH1 vaccine in newly diagnosed glioma. These TCRs' antigens remain unknown. The method was immunoSEQ multiplex PCR; TCRdb's version includes in-frame clones alone and lacks a portion of them. The repertoire holds tens of thousands of clones, roughly 80% seen once, with around 20% in the top ten. Sequenced material: PBMCs, taken from a glioma patient whose treatment included an IDH1 peptide vaccine. The receptors originated from a young man with glioma. Some clones in this sample may be carry-over from other donors' samples. Both conserved end residues are part of each CDR3. Each record gives: V gene, clone size, D gene, J gene, CDR3 protein, CDR3 DNA. D genes are given only for firm matches. Size values are once, few and many counts, or a class for expanded clones, and some rows have none.

V: TRBV30; size: NA; D: TRBD1; J: TRBJ1-6; CDR3: CAWSVGQGINSPLHF; DNA: TGTGCCTGGAGTGTCGGACAGGGCATTAATTCACCCCTCCACTTT
V: TRBV19; size: NA; D: TRBD1; J: TRBJ2-1; CDR3: CASSMTGTAGDEQFF; DNA: TGTGCCAGTAGTATGACCGGGACAGCCGGGGATGAGCAGTTCTTC
V: TRBV13; size: NA; D: NA; J: TRBJ2-2; CDR3: CASSWAGRNTGELFF; DNA: TGTGCCAGCAGCTGGGCAGGGAGGAACACCGGGGAGCTGTTTTTT
V: TRBV30; size: NA; D: NA; J: TRBJ1-2; CDR3: CAWSVGVFGYGYTF; DNA: TGTGCCTGGAGTGTAGGGGTCTTCGGCTATGGCTACACCTTC
V: TRBV29-1; size: NA; D: TRBD2; J: TRBJ2-7; CDR3: CSVGSGETYEQYF; DNA: TGCAGCGTTGGAAGCGGGGAGACCTACGAGCAGTACTTC
V: TRBV5-1; size: NA; D: NA; J: TRBJ1-1; CDR3: CASSYRPGETEAFF; DNA: TGCGCCAGCAGCTATAGGCCAGGGGAGACTGAAGCTTTCTTT
V: TRBV6-1; size: NA; D: NA; J: TRBJ1-6; CDR3: CASGYSPLHF; DNA: TGTGCCAGCGGTTATTCACCCCTCCACTTT
V: TRBV5-4; size: NA; D: NA; J: TRBJ1-1; CDR3: CASSSGTHAFNTEAFF; DNA: TGTGCCAGCAGCTCGGGGACCCACGCCTTTAACACTGAAGCTTTCTTT
V: TRBV6-5; size: NA; D: NA; J: TRBJ1-5; CDR3: CASSRTDSNQPQHF; DNA: TGTGCCAGCAGTCGGACAGATAGCAATCAGCCCCAGCATTTT
V: TRBV6-5; size: medium-sized; D: TRBD1; J: TRBJ1-2; CDR3: CASSYTGTGVGYTF; DNA: TGTGCCAGCAGTTACACCGGGACAGGGGTCGGCTACACCTTC
V: TRBV13; size: NA; D: TRBD1; J: TRBJ1-1; CDR3: CASSVGRQGNTEAFF; DNA: TGTGCCAGCAGCGTGGGCCGACAGGGGAACACTGAAGCTTTCTTT
V: TRBV28; size: NA; D: NA; J: TRBJ1-5; CDR3: CASSSMRGRQPQHF; DNA: TGTGCCAGCAGTTCGATGCGGGGGCGTCAGCCCCAGCATTTT
V: TRBV5-6; size: NA; D: NA; J: TRBJ2-7; CDR3: CASSSPGLPLIRYF; DNA: TGTGCCAGCAGCTCTCCGGGACTCCCCCTTATCAGGTACTTC
V: TRBV19; size: NA; D: NA; J: TRBJ1-4; CDR3: CASSIGELPNEKLFF; DNA: TGTGCCAGTAGTATCGGCGAGCTACCTAATGAAAAACTGTTTTTT
V: TRBV6-6; size: NA; D: NA; J: TRBJ2-7; CDR3: CASSYKRNYEQYF; DNA: TGTGCCAGCAGTTACAAGAGGAACTACGAGCAGTACTTC
V: TRBV5-1; size: NA; D: NA; J: TRBJ2-7; CDR3: CASSNSGVSSYEQYF; DNA: TGCGCCAGCAGCAACTCCGGAGTTAGCTCCTACGAGCAGTACTTC
V: TRBV28; size: NA; D: NA; J: TRBJ1-1; CDR3: CAVGPEAFF; DNA: TGTGCCGTTGGCCCTGAAGCTTTCTTT
V: TRBV4-3; size: NA; D: NA; J: TRBJ2-2; CDR3: CASSQERAGTQNTGELFF; DNA: TGCGCCAGCAGCCAAGAGCGGGCCGGGACTCAGAACACCGGGGAGCTGTTTTTT
V: TRBV6-5; size: NA; D: TRBD2; J: TRBJ2-1; CDR3: CASSYRAGGYNEQFF; DNA: TGTGCCAGCAGTTACCGAGCGGGGGGGTACAATGAGCAGTTCTTC
V: TRBV19; size: few; D: NA; J: TRBJ1-3; CDR3: CASSIGGRSSGNTIYF; DNA: TGTGCCAGTAGTATCGGGGGACGGAGCTCTGGAAACACCATATATTTT
V: TRBV9; size: NA; D: NA; J: TRBJ1-2; CDR3: CASSVAARDGYTF; DNA: TGTGCCAGCAGCGTAGCGGCTAGGGATGGCTACACCTTC
V: TRBV7-8; size: NA; D: TRBD1; J: TRBJ2-7; CDR3: CASSLGTPGQGYEQYF; DNA: TGTGCCAGCAGCTTAGGGACTCCGGGACAGGGCTACGAGCAGTACTTC
V: TRBV7-9; size: NA; D: TRBD2; J: TRBJ2-5; CDR3: CASSLLTGGQETQYF; DNA: TGTGCCAGCAGCTTACTCACGGGAGGGCAAGAGACCCAGTACTTC
V: TRBV18; size: NA; D: TRBD1; J: TRBJ1-5; CDR3: CASSPGAGGIQPQHF; DNA: TGTGCCAGCTCACCAGGGGCAGGGGGAATTCAGCCCCAGCATTTT
V: TRBV6-6; size: NA; D: TRBD1; J: TRBJ1-6; CDR3: CASSYPDRGNSPLHF; DNA: TGTGCCAGCAGTTACCCGGACAGGGGGAATTCACCCCTCCACTTT
V: TRBV6-5; size: NA; D: TRBD1; J: TRBJ1-6; CDR3: CASSYGQGSHGRTLHF; DNA: TGTGCCAGTAGTTACGGACAGGGGAGTCACGGACGCACCCTCCACTTT
V: TRBV30; size: NA; D: TRBD1; J: TRBJ1-5; CDR3: CAWRVTGWGNQPQHF; DNA: TGTGCCTGGAGGGTGACAGGGTGGGGCAATCAGCCCCAGCATTTT
V: TRBV10-3; size: NA; D: NA; J: TRBJ1-5; CDR3: CAISVAGDPDQPQHF; DNA: TGTGCCATCAGTGTAGCTGGGGACCCCGATCAGCCCCAGCATTTT
V: TRBV28; size: NA; D: NA; J: TRBJ1-2; CDR3: CASRIGLGYTF; DNA: TGTGCCAGCAGGATAGGGTTGGGCTACACCTTC
V: TRBV30; size: NA; D: NA; J: TRBJ1-3; CDR3: CAWSRGNTIYF; DNA: TGTGCCTGGAGTAGAGGAAACACCATATATTTT
V: TRBV19; size: few; D: NA; J: TRBJ2-1; CDR3: CASSPWTGTGGEQFF; DNA: TGTGCCAGTAGTCCCTGGACAGGTACGGGGGGTGAGCAGTTCTTC
V: TRBV2; size: NA; D: TRBD1; J: TRBJ1-1; CDR3: CASRKETWTGPMNTEAFF; DNA: TGTGCCAGCAGAAAGGAGACCTGGACAGGGCCGATGAACACTGAAGCTTTCTTT
V: TRBV6-6; size: NA; D: NA; J: TRBJ1-2; CDR3: CASSPDYLGYTF; DNA: TGTGCCAGCAGTCCCGATTATCTTGGCTACACCTTC
V: TRBV14; size: NA; D: NA; J: TRBJ1-4; CDR3: CASSQDFGIEKLFF; DNA: TGTGCCAGCAGCCAAGATTTTGGGATCGAAAAACTGTTTTTT
V: TRBV18; size: NA; D: NA; J: TRBJ1-4; CDR3: CASSRTAGLTAANEKLFF; DNA: TGTGCCAGCTCACGGACCGCCGGACTGACGGCGGCTAATGAAAAACTGTTTTTT
V: TRBV2; size: NA; D: NA; J: TRBJ1-4; CDR3: CASSEGRATNEKLFF; DNA: TGTGCCAGCAGTGAGGGACGAGCAACTAATGAAAAACTGTTTTTT
V: TRBV4-3; size: few; D: TRBD1; J: TRBJ1-3; CDR3: CASSPDRGTGNTIYF; DNA: TGCGCCAGCAGCCCCGACAGGGGCACTGGAAACACCATATATTTT
V: TRBV28; size: NA; D: TRBD2; J: TRBJ2-3; CDR3: CASSLGLAGVTDTQYF; DNA: TGTGCCAGCAGTCTCGGACTAGCGGGAGTAACAGATACGCAGTATTTT
V: TRBV4-3; size: NA; D: TRBD1; J: TRBJ2-7; CDR3: CASSQVRTGDYEQYF; DNA: TGCGCCAGCAGCCAAGTTAGGACAGGGGACTACGAGCAGTACTTC
V: TRBV5-5; size: NA; D: NA; J: TRBJ2-6; CDR3: CASSLTGPTGANVLTF; DNA: TGTGCCAGCAGCCTAACAGGGCCCACTGGGGCCAACGTCCTGACTTTC
V: TRBV6-1; size: once; D: TRBD1; J: TRBJ1-5; CDR3: CASSLVDRGSQPQHF; DNA: TGTGCCAGCAGTTTAGTGGACAGGGGAAGTCAGCCCCAGCATTTT
V: TRBV27; size: NA; D: TRBD1; J: TRBJ2-7; CDR3: CASGWTGGSYEQYF; DNA: TGTGCCAGCGGATGGACAGGGGGCTCCTACGAGCAGTACTTC
V: TRBV7-9; size: NA; D: NA; J: TRBJ2-3; CDR3: CASSQEDTQYF; DNA: TGTGCCAGCTCTCAGGAAGATACGCAGTATTTT
V: TRBV5-4; size: NA; D: TRBD1; J: TRBJ2-7; CDR3: CASSSLPDRSYEQYF; DNA: TGTGCCAGCAGCTCCCTCCCGGACAGGTCCTACGAGCAGTACTTC
V: TRBV2; size: NA; D: TRBD1; J: TRBJ1-2; CDR3: CASNPRGLGYTF; DNA: TGTGCCAGCAACCCCAGGGGGCTGGGCTACACCTTC
V: TRBV4-3; size: NA; D: NA; J: TRBJ2-7; CDR3: CASSQVTGAGGGYEQYF; DNA: TGCGCCAGCAGCCAAGTCACAGGGGCAGGCGGGGGCTACGAGCAGTACTTC
V: TRBV6-5; size: few; D: NA; J: TRBJ1-1; CDR3: CASSYTSPNTEAFF; DNA: TGTGCCAGCAGTTACACCAGCCCGAACACTGAAGCTTTCTTT
V: TRBV7-7; size: NA; D: NA; J: TRBJ1-5; CDR3: CASSLGRNQPQHF; DNA: TGTGCTAGCAGCTTAGGGAGAAATCAGCCCCAGCATTTT
V: TRBV10-3; size: NA; D: TRBD1; J: TRBJ1-5; CDR3: CAIRAGQGYSNQPQHF; DNA: TGTGCCATCAGGGCGGGACAGGGGTATAGCAATCAGCCCCAGCATTTT
V: TRBV10-1; size: once; D: TRBD2; J: TRBJ2-1; CDR3: CAITLRTSGPRYEQFF; DNA: TGCGCCATCACTTTACGGACTAGCGGACCCAGATATGAGCAGTTCTTC
V: TRBV30; size: NA; D: NA; J: TRBJ2-2; CDR3: CAWSKASWTGELFF; DNA: TGTGCCTGGAGCAAGGCTTCATGGACCGGGGAGCTGTTTTTT
V: TRBV27; size: NA; D: TRBD1; J: TRBJ1-5; CDR3: CASSLQGASNQPQHF; DNA: TGTGCCAGCAGTCTCCAGGGGGCCAGCAATCAGCCCCAGCATTTT
V: TRBV5-6; size: NA; D: TRBD1; J: TRBJ2-5; CDR3: CASSLDRGETQYF; DNA: TGTGCCAGCAGCTTGGACAGGGGAGAGACCCAGTACTTC
V: TRBV11-1; size: NA; D: NA; J: TRBJ1-1; CDR3: CASSFQGSGLNTEAFF; DNA: TGTGCCAGCAGCTTCCAGGGGAGTGGGTTGAACACTGAAGCTTTCTTT
V: TRBV30; size: NA; D: NA; J: TRBJ2-2; CDR3: CAWSVQGFPELFF; DNA: TGTGCCTGGAGTGTACAAGGGTTCCCGGAGCTGTTTTTT
V: TRBV7-9; size: once; D: TRBD2; J: TRBJ2-2; CDR3: CASSGGLAGAAGELFF; DNA: TGTGCCAGCAGCGGGGGACTAGCGGGAGCGGCCGGGGAGCTGTTTTTT
V: TRBV30; size: NA; D: NA; J: TRBJ2-7; CDR3: CAWSVQILGYEQYF; DNA: TGTGCCTGGAGTGTTCAGATCCTCGGGTACGAGCAGTACTTC
V: TRBV6-5; size: few; D: NA; J: TRBJ1-5; CDR3: CASSPGRGDQPQHF; DNA: TGTGCCAGCAGTCCCGGGAGGGGGGATCAGCCCCAGCATTTT
V: TRBV7-8; size: NA; D: TRBD1; J: TRBJ2-1; CDR3: CASSLGTGQGYNEQFF; DNA: TGTGCCAGCAGCTTAGGGACAGGGCAGGGGTACAATGAGCAGTTCTTC